The 7 T cell receptor beta chains below all came from one sample that was sequenced in a study of T cell repertoires in cytomegalovirus infection. In TCRdb, the reads were re-called with MiXCR into one record per CDR3 protein. The sample contains 150,000 to 160,000 distinct CDR3 sequences, roughly a quarter of which appear only once. The sample taken for sequencing was PBMCs. Source of these receptors: a human donor in good health (CMV status not recorded). Some clones in this sample may be carry-over from other donors' samples.

The rearrangement links TRBV28 to TRBJ1-5, with D tentatively TRBD1 (6 bases). The CDR3 totals 16 residues. The germline V gene has CDR1 MDHEN and CDR2 SYDVKM. V was shortened by 6 bases and J by 0 bases, with 15 bases between the two germline ends. The CDR3 DNA follows: TGTGCCAGCAGAGCCGGGGGGGCTTATAGCAATCAGCCCCAGCATTTT. It codes for CASRAGGAYSNQPQHF.

This clonotype was seen only a few times. The J gene is TRBJ1-1, the V gene TRBV6-5; D not resolved. Trimming removed 5 bases from V and 1 base from J, with 11 bases in between. The CDR3 is 14 residues long. CDR1 is MNHEY, CDR2 SVGAGI, per germline. CDR3 residues: CASSPWTGNTEAFF. CDR3 in DNA: TGTGCCAGCAGTCCTTGGACGGGGAACACTGAAGCTTTCTTT.

The gene calls are TRBV9 and TRBJ2-5, with TRBD1 as a possible D gene (6 bases). Trimming removed 4 bases at V and 3 bases at J, with 16 bases between. Germline CDR1 SGDLS, CDR2 YYNGEE. CDR3 size: 15 residues. The CDR3 protein is CASSSLGAAEETQYF. As DNA, the CDR3 is TGTGCCAGCAGCTCGCTGGGGGCCGCGGAAGAGACCCAGTACTTC.

The chain joins TRBV5-1 to TRBJ2-2; D may be TRBD1 or TRBD2 (5 bases each). CDR1 and CDR2 (germline): SGHRS, YFSETQ. Trimming took 1 base from V and 2 from J, leaving 9 bases between them. The CDR3 contains 15 residues. The CDR3 here is CASSLRDGNTGELFF. In DNA form, the CDR3 reads TGCGCCAGCAGCTTGAGGGACGGAAACACCGGGGAGCTGTTTTTT.

This clonotype was seen ten or more times. The rearrangement joins TRBV7-9 to TRBJ2-1; 8 positions agree with TRBD2. V dropped 2 bases and J dropped 7; count of bases not matched to a gene: 13. From germline, CDR1 is SEHNR and CDR2 FQNEAQ (reference sequence). The CDR3 loop spans 17 amino acids. The CDR3 reads CASSLRGGGLAVNEQFF. CDR3 DNA: TGTGCCAGCAGCTTAAGAGGCGGGGGGCTAGCAGTGAATGAGCAGTTCTTC.

This clonotype showed up many times. The chain has TRBV7-3 and TRBJ2-1; D ambiguous. V lost 2 bases to trimming and J lost 3 bases, with 11 bases between them. The CDR3 runs to 15 residues. Germline V CDR1 and CDR2: SGHTA, FQGTGA. CDR3 nucleotides: TGTGCCAGCAGCTTACAAGTGGGGAACTACAATGAGCAGTTCTTC. Translating it yields CASSLQVGNYNEQFF.

In its sample, this clonotype was seen a few times. The rearrangement links TRBV2 to TRBJ1-6, with 11 bases fitting TRBD1. Germline CDR1 is SNHLY and CDR2 is FYNNEI. This CDR3 is built from 14 residues. J was trimmed by 10 bases and V by 6 bases; bases with no gene match: 5. CDR3 coding DNA: TGTGCCAGCAGACCGGGACAGGGGGTCTCACCCCTCCACTTT. Translation: CASRPGQGVSPLHF.